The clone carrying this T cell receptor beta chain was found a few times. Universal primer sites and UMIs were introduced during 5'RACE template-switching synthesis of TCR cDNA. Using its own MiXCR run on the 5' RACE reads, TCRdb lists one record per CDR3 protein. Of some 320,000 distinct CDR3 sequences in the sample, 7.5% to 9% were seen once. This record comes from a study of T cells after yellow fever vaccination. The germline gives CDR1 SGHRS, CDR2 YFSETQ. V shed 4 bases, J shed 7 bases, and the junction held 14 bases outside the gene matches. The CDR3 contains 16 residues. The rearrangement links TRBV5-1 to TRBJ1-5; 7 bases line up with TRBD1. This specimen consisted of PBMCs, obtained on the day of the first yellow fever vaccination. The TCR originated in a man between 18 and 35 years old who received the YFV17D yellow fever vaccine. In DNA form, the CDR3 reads TGCGCCAGCAGCCCCCCCCCGACAGGGTGGGGACAGCCCCAGCATTTT. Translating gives CASSPPPTGWGQPQHF.